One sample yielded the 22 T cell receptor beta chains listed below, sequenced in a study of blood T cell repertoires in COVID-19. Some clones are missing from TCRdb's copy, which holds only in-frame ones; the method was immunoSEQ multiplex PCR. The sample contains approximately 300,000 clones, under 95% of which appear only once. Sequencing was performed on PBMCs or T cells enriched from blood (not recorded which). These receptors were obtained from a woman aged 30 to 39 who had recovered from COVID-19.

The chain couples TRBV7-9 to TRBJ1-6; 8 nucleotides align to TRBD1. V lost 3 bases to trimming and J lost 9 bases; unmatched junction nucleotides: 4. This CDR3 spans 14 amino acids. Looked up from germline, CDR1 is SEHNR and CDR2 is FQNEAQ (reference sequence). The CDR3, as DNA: TGTGCCAGCAGCTTTGGACAGGGCCGTTCACCCCTCCACTTT. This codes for CASSFGQGRSPLHF. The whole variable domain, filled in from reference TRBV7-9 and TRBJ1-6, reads DTGVSQNPRHKITKRGQNVTFRCDPISEHNRLYWYRQTLGQGPEFLTYFQNEAQLEKSRLLSDRFSAERPKGSFSTLEIQRTEQGDSAMYLCASSFGQGRSPLHFGNGTRLTVT.

The CDR3 region has the DNA TGTGCCAGCAGTGTGACAGGGGGCATCGGGCAGCCCCAGCATTTT. This codes for CASSVTGGIGQPQHF. The chain has TRBV2 and TRBJ1-5; the match to TRBD1 covers 10 bases. V dropped 4 bases and J dropped 7; count of bases not matched to a gene: 7. The CDR3 loop spans 15 amino acids. The germline V gene encodes CDR1 SNHLY and CDR2 FYNNEI.

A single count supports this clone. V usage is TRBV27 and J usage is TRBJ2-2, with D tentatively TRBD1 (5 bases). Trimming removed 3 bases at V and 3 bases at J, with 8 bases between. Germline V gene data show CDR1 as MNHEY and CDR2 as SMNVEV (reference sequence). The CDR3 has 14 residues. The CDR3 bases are TGTGCCAGCAGTTTGGGGCGGTACACCGGGGAGCTGTTTTTT. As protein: CASSLGRYTGELFF.

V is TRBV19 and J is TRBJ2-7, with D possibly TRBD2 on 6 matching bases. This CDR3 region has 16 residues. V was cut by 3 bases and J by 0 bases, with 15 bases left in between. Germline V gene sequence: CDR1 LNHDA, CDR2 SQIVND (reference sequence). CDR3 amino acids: CASSIQAGRNSYEQYF. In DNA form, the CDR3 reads TGTGCCAGTAGTATCCAAGCGGGCAGGAACTCCTACGAGCAGTACTTC.

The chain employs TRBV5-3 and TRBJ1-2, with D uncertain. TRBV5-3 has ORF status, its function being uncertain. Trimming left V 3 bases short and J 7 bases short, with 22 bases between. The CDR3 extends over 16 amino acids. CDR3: CARSSYEGQISSGYTF. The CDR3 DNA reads TGTGCCAGAAGCTCGTACGAGGGCCAAATCTCTTCTGGCTACACCTTC.

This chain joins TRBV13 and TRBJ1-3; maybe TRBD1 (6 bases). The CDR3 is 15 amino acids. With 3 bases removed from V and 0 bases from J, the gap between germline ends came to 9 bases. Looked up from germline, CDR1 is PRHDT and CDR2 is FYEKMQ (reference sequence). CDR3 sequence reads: CASSFDRRSGNTIYF. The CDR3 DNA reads TGTGCCAGCAGCTTCGACAGGCGCTCTGGAAACACCATATATTTT.

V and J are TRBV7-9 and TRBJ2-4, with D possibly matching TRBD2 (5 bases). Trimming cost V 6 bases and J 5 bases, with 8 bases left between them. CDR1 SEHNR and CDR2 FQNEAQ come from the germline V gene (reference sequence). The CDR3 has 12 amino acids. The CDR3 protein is CASRQLENIQYF. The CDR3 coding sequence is TGTGCCAGCAGGCAACTAGAAAACATTCAGTACTTC.

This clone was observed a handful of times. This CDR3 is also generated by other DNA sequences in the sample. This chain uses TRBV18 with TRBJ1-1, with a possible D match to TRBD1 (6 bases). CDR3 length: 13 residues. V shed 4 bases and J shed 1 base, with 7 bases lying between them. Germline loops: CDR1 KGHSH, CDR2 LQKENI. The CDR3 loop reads CASSLDRNTEAFF. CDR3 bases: TGTGCCAGCTCACTGGACAGGAACACTGAAGCTTTCTTT.

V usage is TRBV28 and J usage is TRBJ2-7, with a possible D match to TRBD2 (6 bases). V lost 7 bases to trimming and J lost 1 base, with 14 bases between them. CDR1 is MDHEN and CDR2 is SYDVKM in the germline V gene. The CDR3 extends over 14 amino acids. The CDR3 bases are TGTGCCAGCATCGCGGCTAGCGCTTCCTACGAGCAGTACTTC. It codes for CASIAASASYEQYF.

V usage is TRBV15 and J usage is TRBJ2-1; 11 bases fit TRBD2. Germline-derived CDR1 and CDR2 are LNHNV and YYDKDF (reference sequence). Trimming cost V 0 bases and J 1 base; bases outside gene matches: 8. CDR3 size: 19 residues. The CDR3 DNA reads TGTGCCACCAGCAGAGATTGGCTAGCGGGAGGATCTTCCTACAATGAGCAGTTCTTC. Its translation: CATSRDWLAGGSSYNEQFF.

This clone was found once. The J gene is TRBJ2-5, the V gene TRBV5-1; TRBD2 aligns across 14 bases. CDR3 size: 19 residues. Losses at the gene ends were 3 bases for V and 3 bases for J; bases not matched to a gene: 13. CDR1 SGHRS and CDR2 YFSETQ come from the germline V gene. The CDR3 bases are TGCGCCAGCAGCTCTCAAGTGGTCGGGACTAGCGGGGGAAAAGAGACCCAGTACTTC. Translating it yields CASSSQVVGTSGGKETQYF.

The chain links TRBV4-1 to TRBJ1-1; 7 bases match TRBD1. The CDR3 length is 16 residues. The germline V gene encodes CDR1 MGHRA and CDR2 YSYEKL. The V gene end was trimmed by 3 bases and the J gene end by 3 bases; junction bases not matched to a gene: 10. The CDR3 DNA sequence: TGCGCCAGCAGCCAGCCCGGGACAGCCGATTACACTGAAGCTTTCTTT. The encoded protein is CASSQPGTADYTEAFF.

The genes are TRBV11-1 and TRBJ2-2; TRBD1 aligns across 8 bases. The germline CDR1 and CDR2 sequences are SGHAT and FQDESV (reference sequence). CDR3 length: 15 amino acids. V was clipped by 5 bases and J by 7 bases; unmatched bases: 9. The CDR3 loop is CASSPRTGLGGELFF. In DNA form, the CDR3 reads TGTGCCAGCAGCCCACGGACAGGGTTGGGCGGGGAGCTGTTTTTT.

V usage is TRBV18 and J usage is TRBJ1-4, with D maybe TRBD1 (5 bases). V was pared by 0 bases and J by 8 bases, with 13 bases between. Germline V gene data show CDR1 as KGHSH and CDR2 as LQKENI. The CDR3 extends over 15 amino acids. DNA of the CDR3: TGTGCCAGCTCACCACCAATCAGGGCGAACGAAAAACTGTTTTTT. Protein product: CASSPPIRANEKLFF.

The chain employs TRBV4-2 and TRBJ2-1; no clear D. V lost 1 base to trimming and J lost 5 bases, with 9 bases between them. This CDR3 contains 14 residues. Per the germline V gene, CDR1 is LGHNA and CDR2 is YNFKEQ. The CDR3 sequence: CASSQAAYHNEQFF. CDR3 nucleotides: TGTGCCAGCAGCCAAGCCGCCTACCACAATGAGCAGTTCTTC.

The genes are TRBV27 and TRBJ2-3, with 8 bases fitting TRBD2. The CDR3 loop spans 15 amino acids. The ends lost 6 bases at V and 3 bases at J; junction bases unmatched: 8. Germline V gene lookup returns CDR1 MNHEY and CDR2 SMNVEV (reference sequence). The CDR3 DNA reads TGTGCCAGCAGGGGACTAGGTAGTATGACAGATACGCAGTATTTT. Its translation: CASRGLGSMTDTQYF.

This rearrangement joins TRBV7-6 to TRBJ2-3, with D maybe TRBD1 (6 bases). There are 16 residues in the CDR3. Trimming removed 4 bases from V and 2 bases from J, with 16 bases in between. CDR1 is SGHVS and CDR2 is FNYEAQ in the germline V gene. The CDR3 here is CASSWDRDTPTDTQYF. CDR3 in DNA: TGTGCCAGCAGCTGGGACCGGGACACTCCCACAGATACGCAGTATTTT.

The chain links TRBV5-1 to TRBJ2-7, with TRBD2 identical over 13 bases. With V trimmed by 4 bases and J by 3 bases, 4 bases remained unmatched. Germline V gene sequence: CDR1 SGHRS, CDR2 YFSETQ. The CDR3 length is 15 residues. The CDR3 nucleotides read TGCGCCAGCAGCGTGGGACTAGCGGGGCTCTACGAGCAGTACTTC. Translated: CASSVGLAGLYEQYF.

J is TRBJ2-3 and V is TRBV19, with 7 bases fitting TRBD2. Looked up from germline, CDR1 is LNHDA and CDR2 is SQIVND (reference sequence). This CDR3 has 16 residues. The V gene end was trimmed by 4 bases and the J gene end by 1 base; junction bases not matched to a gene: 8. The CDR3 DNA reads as TGTGCCAGTAGTACTGCTCTAGCGGAGCGCACAGATACGCAGTATTTT. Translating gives CASSTALAERTDTQYF.

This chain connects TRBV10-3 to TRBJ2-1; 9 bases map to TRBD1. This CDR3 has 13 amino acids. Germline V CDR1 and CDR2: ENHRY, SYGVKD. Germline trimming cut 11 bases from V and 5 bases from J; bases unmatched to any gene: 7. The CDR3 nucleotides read TGTGCCGAGTACAGGGGGCGAAACAATGAGCAGTTCTTC. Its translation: CAEYRGRNNEQFF.

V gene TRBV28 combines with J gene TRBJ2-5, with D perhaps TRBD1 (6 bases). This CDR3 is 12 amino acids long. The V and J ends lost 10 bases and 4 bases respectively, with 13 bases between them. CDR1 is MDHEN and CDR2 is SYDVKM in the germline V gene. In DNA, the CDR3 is TGTGCCACTACAGGGTTCGTAGAGACCCAGTACTTC. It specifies CATTGFVETQYF.

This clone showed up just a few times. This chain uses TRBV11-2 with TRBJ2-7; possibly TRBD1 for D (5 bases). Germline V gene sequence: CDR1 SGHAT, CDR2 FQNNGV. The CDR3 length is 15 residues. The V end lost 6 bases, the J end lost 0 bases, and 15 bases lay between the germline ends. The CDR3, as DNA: TGTGCCAGCAGTCAAGGGGTCGGAGCCTCCTACGAGCAGTACTTC. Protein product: CASSQGVGASYEQYF.